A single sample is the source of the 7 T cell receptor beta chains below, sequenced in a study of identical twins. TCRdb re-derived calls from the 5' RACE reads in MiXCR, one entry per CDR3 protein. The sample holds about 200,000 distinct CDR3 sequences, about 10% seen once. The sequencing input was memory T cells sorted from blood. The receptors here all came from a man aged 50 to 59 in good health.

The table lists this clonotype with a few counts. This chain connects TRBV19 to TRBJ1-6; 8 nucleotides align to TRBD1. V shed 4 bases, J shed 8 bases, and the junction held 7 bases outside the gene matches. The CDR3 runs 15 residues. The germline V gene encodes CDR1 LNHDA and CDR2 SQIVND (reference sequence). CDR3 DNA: TGTGCCAGTAGTAAACCGGGACAGGACTATTCACCCCTCCACTTT. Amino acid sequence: CASSKPGQDYSPLHF.

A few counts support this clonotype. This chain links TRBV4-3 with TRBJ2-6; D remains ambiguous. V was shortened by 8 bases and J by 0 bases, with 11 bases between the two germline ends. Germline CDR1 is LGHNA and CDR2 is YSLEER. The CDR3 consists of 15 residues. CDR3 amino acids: CASGRQYSGANVLTF. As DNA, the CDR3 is TGCGCCAGCGGCCGTCAGTACTCTGGGGCCAACGTCCTGACTTTC.

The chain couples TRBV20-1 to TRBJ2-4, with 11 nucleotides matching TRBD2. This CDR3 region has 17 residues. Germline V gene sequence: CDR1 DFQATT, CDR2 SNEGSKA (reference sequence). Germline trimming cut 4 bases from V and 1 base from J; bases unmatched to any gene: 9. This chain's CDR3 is CSAKFFSGGAAKNIQYF. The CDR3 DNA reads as TGCAGTGCTAAGTTCTTTAGCGGGGGGGCCGCCAAAAACATTCAGTACTTC.

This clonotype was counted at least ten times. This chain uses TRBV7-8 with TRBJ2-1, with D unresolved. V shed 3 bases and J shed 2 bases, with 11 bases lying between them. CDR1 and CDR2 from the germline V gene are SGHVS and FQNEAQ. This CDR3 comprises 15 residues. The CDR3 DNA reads TGTGCCAGCAGCTTCGGAGAACCCCCCTACAATGAGCAGTTCTTC. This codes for CASSFGEPPYNEQFF.

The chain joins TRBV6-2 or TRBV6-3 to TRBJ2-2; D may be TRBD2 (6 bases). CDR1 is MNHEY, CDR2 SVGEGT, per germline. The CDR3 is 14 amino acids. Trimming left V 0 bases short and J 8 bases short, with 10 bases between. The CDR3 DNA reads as TGTGCCAGCAGTTACTCGGCGGGGCTTGGGGAGCTGTTTTTT. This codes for CASSYSAGLGELFF.

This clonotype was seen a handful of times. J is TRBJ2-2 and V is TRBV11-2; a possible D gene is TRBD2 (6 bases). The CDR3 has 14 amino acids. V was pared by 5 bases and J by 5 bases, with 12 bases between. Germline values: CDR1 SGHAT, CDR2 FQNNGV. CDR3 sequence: CASSRDSRTGELFF. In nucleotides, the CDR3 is TGTGCCAGCAGCCGGGACTCCAGGACCGGGGAGCTGTTTTTT.

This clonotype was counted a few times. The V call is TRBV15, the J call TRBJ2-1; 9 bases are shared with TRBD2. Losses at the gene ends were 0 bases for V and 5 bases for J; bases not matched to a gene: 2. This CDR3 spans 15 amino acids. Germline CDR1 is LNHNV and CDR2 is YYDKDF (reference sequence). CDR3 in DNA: TGTGCCACCAGCAGAGATCTAGCGGGGAACAATGAGCAGTTCTTC. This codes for CATSRDLAGNNEQFF.